The sequence of this TCR beta chain was determined in a study of tumor and adjacent non-tumor tissue in lung cancer (dated by TCRdb to 2016 to 2019). Describing the broader study: Of the cohort, around 12 patients had adenocarcinoma, 2 had squamous cell carcinoma and 1 had small cell lung cancer. TCRbeta CDR3 sequencing was performed on 30 to 35 paired specimens, with one tumor sample and one normal lung sample collected per patient. Bulk TCRbeta repertoires were compared between lung tumor tissue and matched distant non-tumor lung tissue obtained from 15 or so lung cancer patients. The approximately 15 patients were aged about 30 to 80 years, included some 10 men and 5 women, and had TNM stage I to III disease. A total of approximately 130,000,000 productive TCRbeta reads were generated by sequencing, corresponding to an average of around 4 million reads per sample. General conclusions and limits of the study: TCR diversity was significantly higher in younger patients, and greater tumor TCR diversity was associated with shorter overall survival and shorter disease-free survival. The top 100 clones accounted for a significantly larger cumulative portion of the repertoire in normal lung than in tumor tissue. Tumor tissue showed significantly greater TCR diversity (inverse Simpson) than normal lung tissue (approximately 430 vs 150, P = 0.0075, Mann-Whitney U test). Only around 16 patients were in the cohort, and the authors stated that larger samples and more detailed clinical data are needed. Because peripheral blood was not sequenced, the blood TCRbeta repertoires of the lung cancer patients in the study went unexamined. The sequencing platform is not named in the methods, and unique molecular identifiers are not mentioned.

RNA was isolated from bulk unsorted tissue, and RNA quality was assessed with a NanoDrop ND-1000 and an Agilent 2100. All donors had newly diagnosed lung cancer, had not received prior chemotherapy, and were admitted for thoracic surgery in China between August and November 2014. The study excluded patients who had received radiotherapy or chemotherapy before or who had another cancer at the same time. Pieces of surgical tissue measuring about 1-2 cm3 were kept in RNAlater solution and stored at -80 degrees C until use. As encoded in the germline V gene (reference sequence), CDR1 is DFQATT while CDR2 is SNEGSKA. The CDR3, cysteine through phenylalanine, is 15 amino acids long. Only CDR3 DNA remains: 45 bases, in frame from the first base. Ends trimmed: V by 2 bases, J by 5 bases; bases unmatched to a gene: 7. Receptor amplification or capture employed multiplex PCR. These reads were obtained on an Illumina HiSeq 2500. Following protocols modified from ARM-PCR, the researchers constructed TCRbeta libraries through three rounds of nested PCR with primers (Table S4). Before sequencing, PCR products of 200-500 bp were excised from the gel and purified with the QIAquick gel extraction kit. On the study's bioinformatics: Reads were cleaned with Trimmomatic, merged with FLASH into complete CDR3 sequences, and assigned to V(D)J germline segments with MiTCR. Clonal diversity was computed as the inverse Simpson's index with VDJtools. In-frame sequences lacking a premature stop codon were counted as productive reads. The public reads were quality trimmed at Q25 with fastp and then assembled into clones with MiXCR by TCRdb, keeping productive beta chains. When rows share a CDR3 protein, they turn into one entry using the most common DNA and genes. The V and J calls and clone size are TCRdb's, not the authors'. The sample data list 70,000 to 80,000 distinct CDR3 sequences, and over 60% of these were observed just once. The ten largest account for approximately 9.5% of the sample.

This clonotype was recorded many times. The antigen it binds to is not known. Within one base of it there is no much larger clone, and no base qualities were kept. Recombination joined TRBV20-1 with TRBJ2-3, with TRBD2 matching 10 junction bases. The sequenced sample was lung tumor tissue. This sequence was found in a woman in her thirties or forties with non-small cell lung cancer. CDR3 protein: CSARPSGRALDTQYF. The DNA sequence is as follows: TGCAGTGCTAGACCCAGCGGGAGGGCCTTAGATACGCAGTATTTT.